Included here is one T cell receptor beta chain sequence, with context. Its antigen is unidentified. The CDR3 goes on 3 residues after the read ends, and that part is filled in from the germline J gene. This specimen belongs to a study of Tregs in tolerant kidney transplant recipients. Background on the study: The nonmyeloablative bone marrow transplants came from related graft donors, with transient mixed chimerism. Regarding the study as a whole: Activated donor B cell expansion appeared to reveal the most relevant donor-specific TCRbeta repertoire. Findings come from small patient numbers and require larger validation.

This CDR3 is 13 amino acids long. Germline V gives CDR1 GTSNPN, CDR2 SVGIG (reference sequence). V lost 3 bases and J lost 4, with 10 bases in between. TCRdb's table, derived via immunoSEQ multiplex PCR, lists solely in-frame clones and lacks some. This table lists roughly 48,000 clones. Unstimulated regulatory T cells (CD4+CD25+CD127-), CD4+CD25- non-regulatory cells, CD4 and CD8 cells were FACS-sorted from thawed PBMCs. The material sequenced was CD4+ T cells from blood, taken before the transplant. The chain carries TRBV30 and TRBJ1-5, with D perhaps matching TRBD1 (5 bases). The source of this sequence is a human donor who received a combined kidney and bone marrow transplant. This CDR3 reads CAWSPGRNQPQHF. CDR3 DNA (partial): TGTGCCTGGAGCCCAGGGCGGAATCAGCCC.